These T cell receptor beta chains were read from a single sample in a study of blood T cell repertoires in COVID-19. Generated by immunoSEQ multiplex PCR, the TCRdb table keeps only in-frame clones and is missing some. The sample holds roughly 120,000 clones, 80% to 85% seen once. Sequenced: peripheral blood. The source is a woman in her seventies with acute or convalescent COVID-19. Both conserved end residues are part of each CDR3. D genes are given only for firm matches. For some rows the clone size is stated as once, few or many, or as a class when expanded; others skip it.

>.|.|TRBV3-1/TRBV3-2|TRBJ2-5
CASSQDRGSETQYF
TGTGCCAGCAGCCAAGATCGGGGATCGGAGACCCAGTACTTC
>.|.|TRBV12-5|TRBJ1-1
CASGYRGPMNTEAFF
TGTGCTAGTGGTTATAGGGGCCCGATGAACACTGAAGCTTTCTTT
>TRBD1|.|TRBV18|TRBJ2-7
CASSKGQVYEQYF
TGTGCCAGCTCAAAGGGACAGGTCTACGAGCAGTACTTC
>.|.|TRBV6-6|TRBJ1-2
CASWKEGDGYTF
TGTGCCAGTTGGAAGGAAGGAGATGGCTACACCTTC
>.|.|TRBV5-4|TRBJ2-3
CASSTAGGGDTQYF
TGTGCCAGCAGCACCGCAGGGGGAGGAGATACGCAGTATTTT
>.|.|TRBV9|TRBJ1-1
CASSVAMNTEAFF
TGTGCCAGCAGCGTCGCTATGAACACTGAAGCTTTCTTT
>.|.|TRBV7-9|TRBJ1-1
CASSLSARDTEAFF
TGTGCCAGCAGCTTAAGTGCCAGGGACACTGAAGCTTTCTTT
>.|few|TRBV19|TRBJ1-3
CASSPNFGNTIYF
TGTGCCAGTAGTCCCAACTTCGGAAACACCATATATTTT
>TRBD1|.|TRBV2|TRBJ1-5
CASSLDRGNNQPQHF
TGTGCCAGCAGTCTCGACAGGGGCAACAATCAGCCCCAGCATTTT
>TRBD1|.|TRBV2|TRBJ2-6
CASRDGQELSGANVLTF
TGTGCCAGCAGGGACGGACAGGAGCTCTCTGGGGCCAACGTCCTGACTTTC
>.|once|TRBV25-1|TRBJ1-2
CASSGDTRGYTF
TGTGCCAGCAGTGGCGACACCCGCGGCTACACCTTC
>.|few|TRBV2|TRBJ2-5
CASNWARGQETQYF
TGTGCCAGCAACTGGGCCCGGGGCCAAGAGACCCAGTACTTC
>.|.|TRBV19|TRBJ1-3
CATQQRGDPGNTIYF
TGTGCCACCCAACAGCGGGGGGATCCTGGAAACACCATATATTTT
>.|few|TRBV11-2|TRBJ2-1
CASSLELAATSAYNEQFF
TGTGCCAGCAGCTTAGAACTAGCTGCCACCTCGGCCTACAATGAGCAGTTCTTC
>TRBD1|.|TRBV7-9|TRBJ1-2
CASSTHRGANYGYTF
TGTGCCAGCAGCACCCACAGGGGAGCTAACTATGGCTACACCTTC
>TRBD1|.|TRBV5-1|TRBJ2-4
CASSTTGVGRNIQYF
TGCGCCAGCAGCACAACAGGGGTTGGAAGAAACATTCAGTACTTC
>TRBD2|.|TRBV27|TRBJ2-2
CASSLRLAGGPGGELFF
TGTGCCAGCAGTTTAAGACTAGCGGGAGGGCCCGGCGGGGAGCTGTTTTTT
>TRBD1|.|TRBV9|TRBJ2-5
CASSVNPGGETQYF
TGTGCCAGCAGCGTAAACCCAGGGGGAGAGACCCAGTACTTC
>TRBD1|once|TRBV6-1|TRBJ1-1
CASSEIYRGGGAFF
TGTGCCAGCAGTGAGATTTACAGGGGAGGTGGAGCTTTCTTT
>.|.|TRBV6-5|TRBJ1-2
CASSYSPGEGYGYTF
TGTGCCAGCAGTTACTCCCCCGGGGAGGGCTATGGCTACACCTTC
>.|.|TRBV11-2|TRBJ2-1
CASSSYRDFNEQFF
TGTGCCAGCAGCTCCTATCGGGATTTCAATGAGCAGTTCTTC
>TRBD1|.|TRBV5-1|TRBJ1-2
CASSDRVSYGYTF
TGCGCCAGTTCGGACAGGGTTTCCTATGGCTACACCTTC
>.|.|TRBV6-1|TRBJ1-5
CASSEVEGSGPQHF
TGTGCCAGCAGTGAAGTGGAGGGTTCTGGGCCCCAGCATTTT
>.|.|TRBV7-3|TRBJ2-1
CASSLMGGEQFF
TGTGCCAGCAGCTTAATGGGGGGAGAGCAGTTCTTC
>.|.|TRBV18|TRBJ1-3
CASSPGHLSSGNTIYF
TGTGCCAGCTCGCCGGGACACTTAAGCTCTGGAAACACCATATATTTT
>TRBD2|.|TRBV4-1|TRBJ2-3
CASSQDRAGGVYTQYF
TGCGCCAGCAGCCAAGATCGAGCGGGGGGGGTGTATACGCAGTATTTT